One sample yielded the 10 T cell receptor beta chains listed below, sequenced in a study of blood T cell repertoires in COVID-19. Libraries were prepared by immunoSEQ multiplex PCR; TCRdb keeps only in-frame clonotypes and omits some of them. The profile shows 230,000 or so clones, roughly 88% of them singletons. Sequenced material: PBMCs or T cells enriched from blood (not recorded which). The receptors shown here come from a woman between 40 and 55 years old with acute COVID-19.

CDR3 nucleotides: TGTGCCAGCAGACACAGGGGAAATGAGCAGTTCTTC. The encoded protein is CASRHRGNEQFF. V is TRBV6-5 and J is TRBJ2-1, with 7 nucleotides matching TRBD1. V trimming: 6 bases; J trimming: 7 bases; junction bases outside the gene matches: 3. CDR3 length: 12 residues. The V gene's germline CDR1 is MNHEY and CDR2 SVGAGI.

The chain carries TRBV7-6 and TRBJ2-1; TRBD2 matches at 8 bases. Germline V gene data show CDR1 as SGHVS and CDR2 as FNYEAQ. V was pared by 0 bases and J by 2 bases, with 3 bases of the junction left unmatched. The CDR3 is made up of 16 amino acids. Here the CDR3 DNA reads TGTGCCAGCAGCTTAGCAAGCGGGAGCGCCTACAATGAGCAGTTCTTC. Residues: CASSLASGSAYNEQFF.

The chain uses TRBV23-1 and TRBJ2-7; 7 nucleotides agree with TRBD1. TRBV23-1 is classed as an ORF, of uncertain function. The CDR3 totals 14 residues. V gave up 3 bases and J gave up 3 bases; unmatched junction bases: 5. CDR3 residues: CASSHIGTDYEQYV. The DNA for the CDR3 is TGCGCCAGCAGTCACATTGGGACAGACTACGAGCAGTACGTC.

The V call is TRBV19, the J call TRBJ2-1; 8 positions agree with TRBD1. V lost 4 bases and J lost 5; bases outside the gene matches: 13. Germline CDR1 reads LNHDA; CDR2 reads SQIVND (reference sequence). The CDR3 loop spans 17 amino acids. The CDR3 loop reads CASSTSAWTGRNNEQFF. DNA of the CDR3: TGTGCCAGTAGTACCTCTGCGTGGACAGGGAGGAACAATGAGCAGTTCTTC.

The J gene is TRBJ1-2, the V gene TRBV18, with 9 bases fitting TRBD1. The trim removed 2 bases at V and 5 bases at J, leaving 6 bases unmatched. Germline V lookup: CDR1 KGHSH, CDR2 LQKENI. CDR3 length: 15 amino acids. The CDR3: CASSPNRGQGYGYTF. As DNA, the CDR3 is TGTGCCAGCTCACCAAATCGAGGACAGGGGTATGGCTACACCTTC.

The rearrangement joins TRBV11-2 to TRBJ2-5, with 9 bases identical to TRBD1. Germline CDR1 reads SGHAT; CDR2 reads FQNNGV. The trim removed 4 bases at V and 1 base at J, leaving 7 bases unmatched. The length of the CDR3 is 16 residues. The DNA for the CDR3 is TGTGCCAGCAGCTCCCCGACAGGGGGGGTCCAAGAGACCCAGTACTTC. It codes for CASSSPTGGVQETQYF.

The V call is TRBV19, the J call TRBJ1-2, with TRBD1 identical over 7 bases. The CDR3 has 16 amino acids. Trimming cost V 4 bases and J 0 bases; bases outside gene matches: 8. Germline CDR1 and CDR2: LNHDA and SQIVND (reference sequence). The DNA of the CDR3 is TGTGCCAGTAGTAGGAAGGAGGGGGCTACTAACTATGGCTACACCTTC. Protein product: CASSRKEGATNYGYTF.

The genes are TRBV5-1 and TRBJ2-1; maybe TRBD1 (6 bases). Germline-derived CDR1 and CDR2 are SGHRS and YFSETQ. The CDR3 has 15 amino acids. V shed 3 bases and J shed 0 bases, with 10 bases lying between them. The CDR3 region is CASSSPGASYNEQFF. The CDR3 DNA follows: TGCGCCAGCAGCTCCCCAGGGGCCTCCTACAATGAGCAGTTCTTC.

The J gene is TRBJ2-1, the V gene TRBV29-1; TRBD1 aligns across 8 bases. V trimming: 6 bases; J trimming: 0 bases; junction bases outside the gene matches: 4. CDR3 length: 14 residues. Germline-derived CDR1 and CDR2 are SQVTM and ANQGSEA. CDR3 region: CSVVGQGSYNEQFF. CDR3 coding DNA: TGCAGCGTGGTCGGACAGGGCTCCTACAATGAGCAGTTCTTC.

The rearrangement links TRBV21-1 to TRBJ2-7; the table's D call TRBD2 went unverified against the DNA. TRBV21-1 is a recognized pseudogene. This CDR3 spans 18 amino acids. The chain's CDR3 is CASSNEAAGGTDSLEQYF. CDR3 DNA sequence: TGTGCCAGCAGCAACGAGGCCGCCGGCGGGACGGACTCTCTCGAGCAGTACTTC.